A single sample is the source of the 30 T cell receptor beta chains below, sequenced in a study of blood T cells in healthy people across ages. Next came a second PCR, run for about 7 to 11 cycles, which used a sample-barcoded 5' primer along with a J-beta primer mix. TCRdb fed the 5' RACE reads into MiXCR, producing one record per CDR3 protein. The sample comprises more than 700,000 distinct CDR3 sequences, less than 70% of which are singletons, and under 50% rests with the top ten. The sequenced sample consisted of blood. The receptors stem from a man of 80 years or more in good health.

This chain links TRBV4-2 with TRBJ2-3; 7 positions match TRBD2. After removal of 1 base from V and 0 bases from J, the junction contained 4 bases not matched to a gene. The CDR3 extends over 16 amino acids. Germline CDR1 is LGHNA and CDR2 is YNFKEQ. CDR3 in DNA: TGTGCCAGCAGCCAAGGCGGGGGAACGAGCACAGATACGCAGTATTTT. It translates to CASSQGGGTSTDTQYF.

The rearrangement uses TRBV20-1 and TRBJ2-1; 13 bases match TRBD2. This CDR3 comprises 15 residues. Unmatched junction bases numbered 4, after V lost 3 bases and J lost 5 bases. CDR1 is DFQATT, CDR2 SNEGSKA, per germline (reference sequence). CDR3 DNA sequence: TGCAGTGCTAGCCTACTAGCGGGAGGGAACAATGAGCAGTTCTTC. Protein sequence: CSASLLAGGNNEQFF.

J is TRBJ2-3 and V is TRBV11-2; 8 bases are shared with TRBD2. CDR3 length: 14 amino acids. V was pared by 6 bases and J by 14 bases, with 16 bases of the junction left unmatched. The germline V gene encodes CDR1 SGHAT and CDR2 FQNNGV. The CDR3 DNA follows: TGTGCCAGCAGAATTAGCGGGGCTGGGGGAGACGCGTATTTT. Translation: CASRISGAGGDAYF.

The CDR3 bases are TGTGCCAGCAGTCCCCTATGGGGGAGCGCGGCCAAAAACATTCAGTACTTC. This codes for CASSPLWGSAAKNIQYF. This chain links TRBV28 with TRBJ2-4; D assignment may be TRBD1 or TRBD2 (5 bases each). This CDR3 comprises 17 residues. Trimming took off 5 bases at V and 1 base at J, with 18 bases between the two ends. Germline CDR1 is MDHEN and CDR2 is SYDVKM.

The rearrangement joins TRBV5-1 to TRBJ1-1, with 7 bases aligning to TRBD1. Germline loops: CDR1 SGHRS, CDR2 YFSETQ. The length of the CDR3 is 14 residues. V lost 4 bases, J lost 5 bases, and 8 bases stayed unmatched. CDR3 in amino acids: CASSPDRVGTEAFF. The DNA of the CDR3 is TGCGCCAGCAGCCCTGACAGGGTTGGAACTGAAGCTTTCTTT.

The genes are TRBV7-2 and TRBJ2-3; D is unclear. Per germline, CDR1 SGHTA and CDR2 FQGNSA. The V end lost 5 bases, the J end lost 0 bases, and 12 bases lay between the germline ends. This CDR3 is built from 15 residues. The CDR3 DNA reads TGTGCCAGCAGCCCGGAGTCCGCTAGCACAGATACGCAGTATTTT. Translation gives CASSPESASTDTQYF.

Points on this clonotype: Its ends do not fully match the called genes, so a read error is possible. This chain links TRBV6-1 with TRBJ2-5; tentative D call: TRBD2 (5 bases). The DNA end is more similar to TRBJ2-7, so the J call may be wrong. CDR1 is MNHNS and CDR2 is SASEGT in the germline V gene. CDR3 length: 13 amino acids. The CDR3 DNA sequence: TGTACCAGCAGTGCCGGACTGTACTACGAGCAGTACTTC. This sequence encodes CTSSAGLYYEQYF.

A few counts support this clonotype. This sequence joins TRBV3-1 and TRBJ2-3; D may be TRBD2 (5 bases). Between the trimmed V and J ends, which lost 0 bases and 6 bases, there was a span of 16 bases. The CDR3 loop spans 16 amino acids. Germline V CDR1 and CDR2: LGHDT, YNNKEL (reference sequence). The CDR3 protein is CASSQDGGWRRDTQYF. Written as DNA, the CDR3 is TGTGCCAGCAGCCAAGATGGAGGTTGGCGGCGCGATACGCAGTATTTT.

V usage is TRBV21-1 and J usage is TRBJ2-7. TRBV21-1 is deemed a pseudogene. The CDR3 totals 15 residues. The CDR3 is CASSSKLGLGNEQYF. For the CDR3, the DNA is TGTGCCAGCAGCTCGAAGCTGGGTTTGGGCAATGAGCAGTACTTC.

This clonotype has a count of ten or more. V is TRBV7-2 and J is TRBJ2-5, with 10 bases that match TRBD1. The CDR3 extends over 14 amino acids. The trim removed 4 bases at V and 3 bases at J, leaving 2 bases unmatched. CDR1 SGHTA and CDR2 FQGNSA come from the germline V gene. CDR3 protein: CASSSGQGKETQYF. As DNA, the CDR3 is TGTGCCAGCAGCTCGGGACAGGGGAAAGAGACCCAGTACTTC.

This clonotype occurred a few times. This chain joins TRBV5-1 and TRBJ2-1, with D unresolved. Per the germline V gene, CDR1 is SGHRS and CDR2 is YFSETQ. V was trimmed by 0 bases and J by 6 bases, leaving 13 bases between them. This CDR3 comprises 15 residues. The CDR3 bases are TGCGCCAGCAGCTTGGATGGTAGCCCCGGCAATGAGCAGTTCTTC. Protein product: CASSLDGSPGNEQFF.

This clonotype was recorded a few times. The chain uses TRBV20-1 and TRBJ2-1; weak D call: TRBD1 (5 bases). Trimming pared 0 bases from V and 14 bases from J, leaving 17 bases between. The CDR3 totals 13 residues. CDR1 is DFQATT and CDR2 is SNEGSKA in the germline V gene (reference sequence). Written as DNA, the CDR3 is TGCAGTGCTAGAGATCTGAAGGGGATAACGGAGTTCTTC. This gives the protein CSARDLKGITEFF.

V and J are TRBV9 and TRBJ2-7; D not resolved. With 0 bases removed from V and 2 bases from J, the gap between germline ends came to 9 bases. From germline, CDR1 is SGDLS and CDR2 YYNGEE. CDR3 length: 14 amino acids. Written as DNA, the CDR3 is TGTGCCAGCAGCGTAGGGATTAGTCCCTACGAGCAGTACTTC. Translating it yields CASSVGISPYEQYF.

The genes are TRBV6-4 and TRBJ2-7; D perhaps matches TRBD2 (5 bases). Germline V CDR1 and CDR2: MRHNA, SNTAGT. Trimming took off 0 bases at V and 2 bases at J, with 11 bases between the two ends. CDR3 length equals 15 residues. The CDR3 nucleotides read TGTGCCAGCAGTGACTCGCAGCGGAGCCCCTACGAGCAGTACTTC. The encoded protein is CASSDSQRSPYEQYF.

This clonotype was seen a handful of times. The V and J genes are TRBV14 and TRBJ1-5; D call uncertain. The CDR3 consists of 13 residues. The V and J ends lost 0 bases and 6 bases respectively, with 6 bases between them. CDR1 and CDR2 from the germline V gene are SGHDN and FVKESK. In nucleotides, the CDR3 is TGTGCCAGCAGCCAAGATATGGGTCAGCCCCAGCATTTT. It encodes CASSQDMGQPQHF.

This clonotype was counted many times. V gene TRBV29-1 combines with J gene TRBJ2-5, with D maybe TRBD1 (5 bases). Trimming removed 6 bases at V and 1 base at J, with 9 bases between. The CDR3 contains 12 residues. The germline gives CDR1 SQVTM, CDR2 ANQGSEA. CDR3 sequence: CSVKRGQETQYF. DNA for the CDR3: TGCAGCGTAAAAAGGGGCCAAGAGACCCAGTACTTC.

The sample holds one count of this clonotype. This sequence joins TRBV5-1 and TRBJ1-4; D is unresolved. This CDR3 spans 13 amino acids. V was shortened by 2 bases and J by 10 bases, with 12 bases between the two germline ends. Germline V gene lookup returns CDR1 SGHRS and CDR2 YFSETQ. The CDR3 nucleotides are TGCGCCAGCAGCTTTGTTGTAGGCGTAAAACTGTTTTTT. This encodes CASSFVVGVKLFF.

The chain joins TRBV27 to TRBJ2-3; D is unclear. Germline V CDR1 and CDR2: MNHEY, SMNVEV (reference sequence). The CDR3 is 15 residues long. V was cut by 2 bases and J by 0 bases, with 9 bases left in between. The CDR3 DNA reads TGTGCCAGCAGTTTAATGCTCTCCAGCACAGATACGCAGTATTTT. This sequence encodes CASSLMLSSTDTQYF.

This clonotype was counted a few times. V gene TRBV27 combines with J gene TRBJ1-2; D is uncertain. Germline V gives CDR1 MNHEY, CDR2 SMNVEV (reference sequence). The V end was cut by 0 bases, the J end by 8 bases, with 13 bases between. This CDR3 region has 14 residues. CDR3 in amino acids: CASSLSGSSSGYTF. In nucleotides, the CDR3 is TGTGCCAGCAGTTTATCGGGCAGCTCATCGGGCTACACCTTC.

This chain connects TRBV9 to TRBJ2-7, with D perhaps TRBD1 (6 bases). Trimming left V 4 bases short and J 2 bases short, with 13 bases between. The CDR3 is 14 amino acids. CDR1 is SGDLS and CDR2 is YYNGEE in the germline V gene. The DNA of the CDR3 is TGTGCCAGCAGCTCGGGACACAATCCCTACGAGCAGTACTTC. This gives the protein CASSSGHNPYEQYF.

This chain uses TRBV3-1 with TRBJ2-3, with 10 bases fitting TRBD1. In germline, CDR1 is LGHDT, CDR2 YNNKEL (reference sequence). The CDR3 has 15 residues. The trim removed 0 bases at V and 14 bases at J, leaving 11 bases unmatched. CDR3 loop: CASSQEGTGDRYAYF. The CDR3 DNA reads TGTGCCAGCAGCCAAGAGGGGACAGGGGACAGATACGCGTATTTT.

This clonotype has just a few counts. V usage is TRBV7-2 and J usage is TRBJ2-3; 8 bases match TRBD2. The J segment lost 14 bases and the V segment lost 4 bases, leaving 23 bases of the junction unmatched. The CDR3 consists of 17 residues. CDR1 and CDR2 from the germline V gene are SGHTA and FQGNSA. The CDR3 region is CASSSAGGGGVHRDAYF. The CDR3, as DNA: TGTGCCAGCAGCTCCGCGGGGGGAGGCGGGGTTCACAGAGACGCGTATTTT.

This clonotype was counted a few times. This chain joins TRBV5-6 and TRBJ2-3; no definite D call. Germline V lookup: CDR1 SGHDT, CDR2 YYEEEE. This CDR3 is built from 12 residues. Trimming removed 4 bases from V and 14 bases from J, with 17 bases in between. The CDR3 DNA sequence: TGTGCCAGCAGCCTCGACTTTGGATACGCGTATTTT. It translates to CASSLDFGYAYF.

This clonotype has only a few counts. This sequence joins TRBV7-9 and TRBJ1-2, with unresolved D. This CDR3 has 16 amino acids. With 0 bases removed from V and 4 bases from J, the gap between germline ends came to 15 bases. Per germline, CDR1 SEHNR and CDR2 FQNEAQ (reference sequence). CDR3 residues: CASSLALPAIVYGYTF. For the CDR3, the DNA is TGTGCCAGCAGCTTAGCGCTCCCAGCTATCGTCTATGGCTACACCTTC. The full variable domain, its missing parts supplied by reference TRBV7-9 and TRBJ1-2, is DTGVSQNPRHKITKRGQNVTFRCDPISEHNRLYWYRQTLGQGPEFLTYFQNEAQLEKSRLLSDRFSAERPKGSFSTLEIQRTEQGDSAMYLCASSLALPAIVYGYTFGSGTRLTVV.

The genes are TRBV28 and TRBJ1-2, with D unclear. The germline gives CDR1 MDHEN, CDR2 SYDVKM. The CDR3 loop spans 13 amino acids. Trimming removed 5 bases at V and 4 bases at J, with 11 bases between. For the CDR3, the DNA is TGTGCCAGCAGTGTAAAGGGAACCTATGGCTACACCTTC. It encodes CASSVKGTYGYTF.

This clonotype appeared a few times. The chain couples TRBV6-1 to TRBJ2-3; 8 nucleotides match TRBD2. This CDR3 spans 14 amino acids. Germline V CDR1 and CDR2: MNHNS, SASEGT. The V gene end was trimmed by 5 bases and the J gene end by 6 bases; junction bases not matched to a gene: 7. The CDR3 here is CASSTSGLGDTQYF. CDR3 sequence (DNA): TGTGCCAGCAGTACTAGCGGCCTCGGGGATACGCAGTATTTT.

The gene calls are TRBV20-1 and TRBJ1-1; TRBD1 aligns across 10 bases. The CDR3 spans 14 residues. J lost 4 bases, V lost 1 base, and 3 bases had no gene match. Germline CDR1 reads DFQATT; CDR2 reads SNEGSKA (reference sequence). The CDR3 protein is CSARGQGAGTEAFF. The CDR3 DNA sequence: TGCAGTGCTAGAGGACAGGGGGCGGGCACTGAAGCTTTCTTT.

There are a few counts of this clonotype. This chain uses TRBV7-2 with TRBJ2-1; D may match TRBD1 or TRBD2 (5 bases each). CDR1 is SGHTA and CDR2 is FQGNSA in the germline V gene. With 3 bases removed from V and 6 bases from J, the gap between germline ends came to 12 bases. CDR3 length: 14 amino acids. CDR3 residues: CASSLDPGLNEQFF. CDR3 DNA: TGTGCCAGCAGCTTGGACCCGGGGCTCAATGAGCAGTTCTTC. Based on the CDR3 plus reference TRBV7-2 and TRBJ2-1, the full variable domain is GAGVSQSPSNKVTEKGKDVELRCDPISGHTALYWYRQSLGQGLEFLIYFQGNSAPDKSGLPSDRFSAERTGGSVSTLTIQRTQQEDSAVYLCASSLDPGLNEQFFGPGTRLTVL.

The J gene is TRBJ2-1, the V gene TRBV7-2, with 10 bases fitting TRBD2. Germline CDR1 SGHTA, CDR2 FQGNSA. The CDR3 extends over 16 amino acids. V gave up 6 bases and J gave up 2 bases; unmatched junction bases: 7. The CDR3 spells CASSILAGAPYNEQFF. CDR3 coding DNA: TGTGCCAGCAGTATTCTAGCGGGAGCCCCCTACAATGAGCAGTTCTTC.

The rearrangement joins TRBV6-2 or TRBV6-3 to TRBJ1-5; D gene unclear. Trimming cost V 2 bases and J 5 bases, with 10 bases left between them. CDR1 and CDR2 (germline): MNHEY, SVGEGT. The CDR3 contains 14 residues. The CDR3 region is CASSYPLGDQPQHF. The CDR3 region has the DNA TGTGCCAGCAGTTACCCGTTGGGTGATCAGCCCCAGCATTTT.